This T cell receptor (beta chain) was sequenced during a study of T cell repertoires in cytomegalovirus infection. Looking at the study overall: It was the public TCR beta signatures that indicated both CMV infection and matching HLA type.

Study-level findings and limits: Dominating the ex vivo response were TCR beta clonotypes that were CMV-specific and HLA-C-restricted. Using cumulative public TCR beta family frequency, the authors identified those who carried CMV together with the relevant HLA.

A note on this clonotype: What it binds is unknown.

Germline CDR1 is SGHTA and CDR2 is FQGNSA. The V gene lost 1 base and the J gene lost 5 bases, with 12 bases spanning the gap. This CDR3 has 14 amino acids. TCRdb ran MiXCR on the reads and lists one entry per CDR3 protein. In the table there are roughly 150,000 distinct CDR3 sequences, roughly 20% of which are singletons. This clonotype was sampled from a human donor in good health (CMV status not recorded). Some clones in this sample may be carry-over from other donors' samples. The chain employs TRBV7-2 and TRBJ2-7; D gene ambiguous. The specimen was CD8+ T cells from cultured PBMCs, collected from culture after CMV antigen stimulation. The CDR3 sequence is CASSLEGPMDEQYF. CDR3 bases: TGTGCCAGCAGCTTAGAGGGCCCGATGGACGAGCAGTACTTC.